The clone carrying this T cell receptor (beta chain) was recorded a few times. The sample belongs to a study of tumor-infiltrating lymphocytes in primary liver carcinoma. Looking at the study overall: Cases comprised patients with primary liver carcinoma who received surgical resection. The number of productive TCRbeta reads per sample ranged from roughly 3.5 to 8 million and was similar across tissue types.

Priming with a constant-region primer yielded TCR beta cDNA from around 540 ng total RNA. A slightly modified ARM-PCR protocol with three nested multiplex PCR rounds produced these TCR beta libraries. In the first two PCR rounds, TRBV1-TRBV30 forward primers were paired with a C-beta reverse primer, and each round lasted nine to ten cycles. TCRdb used MiXCR to reprocess the multiplex PCR reads, holding one entry per CDR3 protein. In the table there are approximately 320,000 distinct CDR3 sequences, 58% of which are singletons. RNA was extracted from whole blood without cell sorting, alongside germline DNA. Prior to surgery, roughly 4 milliliters of peripheral blood were drawn. CDR3 length: 15 residues. The V end lost 2 bases, the J end lost 3 bases, and 14 bases lay between the germline ends. The germline gives CDR1 MNHEY, CDR2 SVGAGI.

This receptor was obtained from a woman under 40 with primary liver carcinoma and hepatitis B virus infection. This chain links TRBV6-5 with TRBJ2-7; no definite D call. The sequenced sample consisted of peripheral blood. The CDR3 protein is CASSYQPGEYYEQYF. For the CDR3, the DNA is TGTGCCAGCAGTTACCAACCGGGCGAATACTACGAGCAGTACTTC.